This passage covers 20 T cell receptor beta chains from one sample sequenced in a study of blood T cell repertoires in COVID-19. TCRdb's table, derived via immunoSEQ multiplex PCR, lists solely in-frame clones and lacks some. Here the sample spans a few hundred thousand clones, 84% being singletons. The sequencing input was peripheral blood. The receptors derive from a man in his forties or fifties who had recovered from COVID-19.

Concerning this clone itself: The same CDR3 also results from other DNA sequences found in this sample. The gene calls are TRBV6-1 and TRBJ2-3, with 14 positions matching TRBD2. The CDR3 contains 15 residues. Unmatched junction bases numbered 2, after V lost 3 bases and J lost 6 bases. Germline V lookup: CDR1 MNHNS, CDR2 SASEGT. CDR3 protein: CASSETSGGADTQYF. The CDR3 region has the DNA TGTGCCAGCAGTGAGACTAGCGGGGGGGCCGATACGCAGTATTTT.

This clone was seen more than once but under ten times. The chain couples TRBV10-2 to TRBJ1-5, with unresolved D. Trimming shortened V by 7 bases and J by 7 bases, and 11 bases separated the two germline ends. The germline gives CDR1 WSHSY, CDR2 SAAADI. This CDR3 region has 12 residues. CDR3 loop: CASNVPGQPQHF. The CDR3 DNA reads as TGCGCCAGCAACGTTCCGGGGCAGCCCCAGCATTTT.

The CDR3 loop is CSGGGGEKLFF. The CDR3, as DNA: TGCAGCGGCGGGGGAGGTGAAAAACTGTTTTTT. The chain uses TRBV29-1 and TRBJ1-4; a possible D gene is TRBD1 (5 bases). The V gene lost 7 bases and the J gene lost 7 bases, with 10 bases spanning the gap. In germline, CDR1 is SQVTM, CDR2 ANQGSEA. The CDR3 has 11 residues.

The chain employs TRBV5-6 and TRBJ2-1; 9 bases match TRBD2. With V trimmed by 3 bases and J by 5 bases, 9 bases remained unmatched. This CDR3 is built from 16 residues. Per germline, CDR1 SGHDT and CDR2 YYEEEE. In DNA, the CDR3 is TGTGCCAGCAGCTGGATAGGCGGGGGGGACAACAATGAGCAGTTCTTC. Translating gives CASSWIGGGDNNEQFF.

The chain carries TRBV7-2 and TRBJ1-3; the D gene is possibly TRBD1 (6 bases). The germline CDR1 and CDR2 sequences are SGHTA and FQGNSA. V was trimmed by 6 bases and J by 2 bases, leaving 17 bases between them. This CDR3 is built from 16 residues. CDR3 amino acids: CASSQGSPGTGNTIYF. The CDR3 bases are TGTGCCAGCAGTCAGGGGTCCCCGGGGACTGGAAACACCATATATTTT.

V is TRBV15 and J is TRBJ2-5; 7 positions agree with TRBD1. The CDR3 length is 13 residues. The V gene's germline CDR1 is LNHNV and CDR2 YYDKDF (reference sequence). The V gene end was trimmed by 5 bases and the J gene end by 3 bases; junction bases not matched to a gene: 3. CDR3 residues: CATSWDREETQYF. The CDR3 DNA sequence: TGTGCCACCAGCTGGGACAGAGAAGAGACCCAGTACTTC. Combining the CDR3 with reference TRBV15 and TRBJ2-5 gives the whole variable domain DAMVIQNPRYQVTQFGKPVTLSCSQTLNHNVMYWYQQKSSQAPKLLFHYYDKDFNNEADTPDNFQSRRPNTSFCFLDIRSPGLGDTAMYLCATSWDREETQYFGPGTRLLVL.

The chain recombines TRBV12-3 or TRBV12-4 with TRBJ1-2; D possibly corresponds to TRBD1 (5 bases). The CDR3 is 13 amino acids. Trimming removed 7 bases from V and 7 bases from J, with 16 bases in between. This chain's CDR3 is CASMAGTAGGYTF. For the CDR3, the DNA is TGTGCCAGCATGGCGGGGACGGCGGGTGGCTACACCTTC.

The chain joins TRBV6-5 to TRBJ1-3; D not certain. V was cut by 6 bases and J by 3 bases, with 12 bases left in between. The CDR3 is made up of 14 amino acids. CDR1 and CDR2 (germline): MNHEY, SVGAGI. In DNA form, the CDR3 reads TGTGCCAGCAGACGGGATCGCAGTGGAAACACCATATATTTT. Encoded protein: CASRRDRSGNTIYF.

This chain joins TRBV5-1 and TRBJ2-3; perhaps TRBD2 as D (7 bases). The ends were cut back, 6 bases at V and 1 base at J, with 12 bases in the middle. CDR3 length: 14 amino acids. Germline values: CDR1 SGHRS, CDR2 YFSETQ. The CDR3 DNA reads as TGCGCCAGCACCTTCGGGGGGCGCACAGATACGCAGTATTTT. It translates to CASTFGGRTDTQYF.

Only one count was recorded for this clone. V gene TRBV5-4 combines with J gene TRBJ2-3; tentative D call: TRBD1 (6 bases). Trimming removed 0 bases at V and 0 bases at J, with 8 bases between. This CDR3 spans 15 amino acids. CDR1 is SGHNT, CDR2 YYREEE, per germline (reference sequence). CDR3 nucleotide sequence: TGTGCCAGCAGCTTGGGGGGGCTGAGCACAGATACGCAGTATTTT. Encoded protein: CASSLGGLSTDTQYF.

The chain links TRBV7-2 to TRBJ1-2; 8 bases are a match to TRBD1. The V and J ends lost 1 base and 5 bases, in that order; junction bases with no gene match: 0. This CDR3 region has 13 residues. The germline CDR1 and CDR2 sequences are SGHTA and FQGNSA. The CDR3 is CASSLGTGYGYTF. The CDR3 DNA reads as TGTGCCAGCAGCTTAGGGACAGGGTATGGCTACACCTTC. Complete variable domain (other parts from reference TRBV7-2 and TRBJ1-2): GAGVSQSPSNKVTEKGKDVELRCDPISGHTALYWYRQSLGQGLEFLIYFQGNSAPDKSGLPSDRFSAERTGGSVSTLTIQRTQQEDSAVYLCASSLGTGYGYTFGSGTRLTVV.

V gene TRBV6-5 combines with J gene TRBJ1-6, with D unresolved. There are 14 residues in the CDR3. The germline V and J ends were trimmed by 10 bases and 8 bases, with 18 bases remaining between them. Germline values: CDR1 MNHEY, CDR2 SVGAGI. CDR3 protein: CATSAKHSYSPLHF. CDR3 in DNA: TGTGCCACCAGCGCAAAGCACAGTTATTCACCCCTCCACTTT.

This clone was seen only a few times. The chain employs TRBV5-4 and TRBJ2-1; 10 nucleotides align to TRBD1. The CDR3 spans 16 residues. From germline, CDR1 is SGHNT and CDR2 YYREEE (reference sequence). J was trimmed by 3 bases and V by 3 bases; bases with no gene match: 6. This CDR3 is CASSSPGTGVYNEQFF. For the CDR3, the DNA is TGTGCCAGCAGCTCTCCCGGGACAGGGGTCTACAATGAGCAGTTCTTC.

V and J are TRBV7-2 and TRBJ2-1, with no clear D. The V gene's germline CDR1 is SGHTA and CDR2 FQGNSA. The V end lost 5 bases, the J end lost 0 bases, and 11 bases lay between the germline ends. There are 15 residues in the CDR3. CDR3 DNA: TGTGCCAGCAGCCCAAGCCGAACCTCCTACAATGAGCAGTTCTTC. Protein product: CASSPSRTSYNEQFF.

The chain links TRBV5-6 to TRBJ2-3, with 7 bases fitting TRBD2. Germline CDR1 SGHDT, CDR2 YYEEEE. The CDR3 runs to 12 residues. After removal of 4 bases from V and 8 bases from J, the junction contained 4 bases not matched to a gene. CDR3 DNA: TGTGCCAGCAGCCCTGGGAGGGCTACGCAGTATTTT. Protein: CASSPGRATQYF.

V usage is TRBV7-2 and J usage is TRBJ1-1, with 7 bases that match TRBD1. With V trimmed by 5 bases and J by 4 bases, 10 bases remained unmatched. CDR3 length: 15 amino acids. The V gene's germline CDR1 is SGHTA and CDR2 FQGNSA. The DNA of the CDR3 is TGTGCCAGCAGCCCCCTACAGGGGAGAGGCACTGAAGCTTTCTTT. It specifies CASSPLQGRGTEAFF.

This clone was observed a few times. The gene calls are TRBV7-2 and TRBJ1-2; possibly TRBD1 for D (5 bases). The germline CDR1 and CDR2 sequences are SGHTA and FQGNSA. CDR3 length equals 15 residues. V lost 7 bases, J lost 0 bases, and 15 bases lay in between. The CDR3 here is CASTHFDRANYGYTF. In nucleotides, the CDR3 is TGTGCCAGCACCCATTTCGACAGAGCTAACTATGGCTACACCTTC. The variable domain in full, with the rest retrieved from reference TRBV7-2 and TRBJ1-2, is GAGVSQSPSNKVTEKGKDVELRCDPISGHTALYWYRQSLGQGLEFLIYFQGNSAPDKSGLPSDRFSAERTGGSVSTLTIQRTQQEDSAVYLCASTHFDRANYGYTFGSGTRLTVV.

This chain uses TRBV7-2 with TRBJ1-1, with 8 bases matching TRBD1. The CDR3 runs to 16 residues. V dropped 5 bases and J dropped 7; count of bases not matched to a gene: 15. From germline, CDR1 is SGHTA and CDR2 FQGNSA. The DNA for the CDR3 is TGTGCCAGCAGCGTCAACGGACAGGGCTCGACCTTTGAAGCTTTCTTT. Translation: CASSVNGQGSTFEAFF.

The gene calls are TRBV18 and TRBJ2-4, with TRBD2 identical over 7 bases. V shed 3 bases, J shed 4 bases, and the junction held 6 bases outside the gene matches. The CDR3 length is 15 residues. Germline V gene lookup returns CDR1 KGHSH and CDR2 LQKENI. The CDR3 DNA follows: TGTGCCAGCTCACCGGGTTCCGGGGGGAAAAACATTCAGTACTTC. Encoded protein: CASSPGSGGKNIQYF.

V usage is TRBV6-5 and J usage is TRBJ2-1, with D possibly TRBD2 on 5 matching bases. Trimming cost V 6 bases and J 9 bases, with 12 bases left between them. The CDR3 is 12 residues long. Germline CDR1 and CDR2: MNHEY and SVGAGI. This CDR3 is CASRISEGEQFF. Here the CDR3 DNA reads TGTGCCAGCAGAATTAGCGAGGGTGAGCAGTTCTTC.